The 25 T cell receptor beta chains given below trace back to one sample, sequenced in a study of Ad26.COV2.S vaccination and SARS-CoV-2 variants. The method was immunoSEQ multiplex PCR; TCRdb's version includes in-frame clones alone and lacks a portion of them. Here the sample spans a few hundred thousand clones, 90% being singletons. The sample's treatment: around 19 received Ad26.COV2.S at low or high dose, single or two shots; 5 received placebo; per-sample allocation not given. Repertoires come from day 63 after the first vaccine or placebo injection. Here the sequenced sample was peripheral blood, taken in a trial of Ad26.COV2.S vaccine versus placebo. The receptors come from a person aged 18-65 years who received the Ad26.COV2.S COVID-19 vaccine or a placebo.

The table lists this clone with a count of one. V is TRBV4-3 and J is TRBJ1-2, with D possibly matching TRBD1 (6 bases). The germline gives CDR1 LGHNA, CDR2 YSLEER. The CDR3 contains 14 residues. Trimming took off 1 base at V and 6 bases at J, with 12 bases between the two ends. The CDR3 coding sequence is TGCGCCAGCAGCCAAGTCCCGGACAGCGATGGCTACACCTTC. Its protein is CASSQVPDSDGYTF.

The V gene is TRBV3-1 (or the pseudogene TRBV3-2), the J gene TRBJ2-5; 10 bases agree with TRBD2. The CDR3 consists of 17 residues. CDR1 and CDR2 (germline): LGHDT, YNNKEL (reference sequence). V was clipped by 0 bases and J by 4 bases; unmatched bases: 8. The CDR3 DNA follows: TGTGCCAGCAGCCAAGAAGGCCTAGCGGGAGAGAGAGAGACCCAGTACTTC. Translation: CASSQEGLAGERETQYF.

This chain uses TRBV5-6 with TRBJ2-7; D might be TRBD1 or TRBD2, each matching 5 bases. CDR1 is SGHDT and CDR2 is YYEEEE in the germline V gene. The V end was cut by 4 bases, the J end by 9 bases, with 20 bases between. CDR3 size: 14 residues. DNA of the CDR3: TGTGCCAGCAGCATCCCCGGGACCGCAATTGGGCAGTACTTC. It encodes CASSIPGTAIGQYF.

The chain couples TRBV19 to TRBJ2-7; 11 nucleotides match TRBD2. Germline lookup yields CDR1 LNHDA and CDR2 SQIVND (reference sequence). The CDR3 spans 15 residues. V gave up 3 bases and J gave up 3 bases; unmatched junction bases: 4. The CDR3 nucleotides are TGTGCCAGTAGTATGGGACTAGCGGCCCTCTACGAGCAGTACTTC. Translating gives CASSMGLAALYEQYF.

The V call is TRBV18, the J call TRBJ2-2; unclear D gene. This CDR3 is built from 12 residues. CDR1 and CDR2 (germline): KGHSH, LQKENI. V was shortened by 4 bases and J by 4 bases, with 4 bases between the two germline ends. The CDR3 spells CASSRGTGELFF. Here the CDR3 DNA reads TGTGCCAGCTCACGGGGCACCGGGGAGCTGTTTTTT.

Regarding this clone: The junction and the germline gene differ at one end; a read error may be behind it. The CDR3 is CASSLVGGRADSPNF. In nucleotides, the CDR3 is TGTGCCAGCAGTTTGGTTGGGGGGAGGGCCGATTCGCCGAACTTC. The V and J genes are TRBV27 and TRBJ2-5; TRBD2 aligns across 7 bases. Germline CDR1 is MNHEY and CDR2 is SMNVEV (reference sequence). This CDR3 comprises 15 residues.

This rearrangement joins TRBV6-2 or TRBV6-3 to TRBJ2-7; 12 bases match TRBD2. J was trimmed by 6 bases and V by 5 bases; bases with no gene match: 5. There are 14 residues in the CDR3. The V gene's germline CDR1 is MNHEY and CDR2 SVGEGT. The CDR3 region is CASSATSGSTEQYF. The CDR3 bases are TGTGCCAGCAGTGCGACTAGCGGGAGTACCGAGCAGTACTTC.

The chain links TRBV2 to TRBJ1-2, with D tentatively TRBD1 (5 bases). This CDR3 is 13 amino acids long. Trimming removed 2 bases at V and 4 bases at J, with 8 bases between. Germline values: CDR1 SNHLY, CDR2 FYNNEI. The CDR3 reads CASSEQGPYGYTF. In nucleotides, the CDR3 is TGTGCCAGCAGTGAACAGGGCCCCTATGGCTACACCTTC.

CDR3 sequence (DNA): TGTGCCAGCAGCTTTAGGACAGACACAGATACGCAGTATTTT. Residues: CASSFRTDTDTQYF. The rearrangement uses TRBV5-6 and TRBJ2-3; tentative D call: TRBD1 (6 bases). V lost 2 bases, J lost 2 bases, and 9 bases lay in between. This CDR3 contains 14 residues. CDR1 is SGHDT and CDR2 is YYEEEE in the germline V gene.

The chain recombines TRBV11-3 with TRBJ1-2; no clear D. The CDR3 is 13 residues long. Germline CDR1 is SGHNT and CDR2 is YENEEA. The V end lost 1 base, the J end lost 6 bases, and 9 bases lay between the germline ends. The CDR3 region is CASSLVGVHGYTF. The DNA of the CDR3 is TGTGCCAGCAGCTTAGTCGGGGTTCATGGCTACACCTTC.

The chain has TRBV5-8 and TRBJ1-2; weak D call: TRBD1 (6 bases). Germline values: CDR1 SGHTS, CDR2 YDEGEE. The CDR3 is 13 residues long. V was clipped by 0 bases and J by 8 bases, with 11 bases between them. CDR3 loop: CASSLGGQRGYTF. CDR3 in DNA: TGTGCCAGCAGCTTGGGGGGGCAACGGGGCTACACCTTC.

The J gene is TRBJ1-5, the V gene TRBV28; D may be TRBD1 (6 bases). The CDR3 is 14 residues long. In germline, CDR1 is MDHEN, CDR2 SYDVKM. Trimming stripped 6 bases from V and 13 bases from J, with 22 bases between. CDR3 loop: CASSPQGGEFLQHF. CDR3 nucleotide sequence: TGTGCCAGCAGCCCACAGGGTGGGGAATTCCTACAGCATTTT.

This chain joins TRBV2 and TRBJ2-2; D is perhaps TRBD1 (6 bases). The V and J ends lost 7 bases and 1 base respectively, with 13 bases between them. The CDR3 contains 15 residues. Germline V gene lookup returns CDR1 SNHLY and CDR2 FYNNEI. The CDR3 bases are TGTGCCAGCAAAACCGGGACACAGAACACCGGGGAGCTGTTTTTT. It specifies CASKTGTQNTGELFF.

V and J are TRBV9 and TRBJ2-7; the match to TRBD2 covers 9 bases. The germline V gene has CDR1 SGDLS and CDR2 YYNGEE. V lost 0 bases to trimming and J lost 6 bases; unmatched junction nucleotides: 7. CDR3 size: 15 residues. The CDR3 nucleotides are TGTGCCAGCAGCGTAGGGATAGCGGGAGTCTCCGAGCAGTACTTC. Translated, it gives CASSVGIAGVSEQYF. The complete variable domain, with remaining parts taken from reference TRBV9 and TRBJ2-7, reads DSGVTQTPKHLITATGQRVTLRCSPRSGDLSVYWYQQSLDQGLQFLIQYYNGEERAKGNILERFSAQQFPDLHSELNLSSLELGDSALYFCASSVGIAGVSEQYFGPGTRLTVT.

The CDR3 protein is CAIGPGPASEKLFF. Written as DNA, the CDR3 is TGTGCCATTGGACCGGGACCAGCATCTGAAAAACTGTTTTTT. The chain employs TRBV7-8 and TRBJ1-4; maybe TRBD1 (5 bases). CDR3 length: 14 amino acids. CDR1 and CDR2 (germline): SGHVS, FQNEAQ. V shed 10 bases and J shed 7 bases, with 19 bases lying between them.

The CDR3 sequence is CASSQAGTSDYNEQFF. The CDR3 DNA is TGCGCCAGCAGCCAGGCCGGGACTAGCGACTACAATGAGCAGTTCTTC. The chain is built from TRBV4-3 and TRBJ2-1; 10 bases are a match to TRBD2. J gave up 3 bases and V 3 bases, and 5 bases lay outside the gene matches. Looked up from germline, CDR1 is LGHNA and CDR2 is YSLEER. The CDR3 is 16 residues long.

This clone was seen a few times. The rearrangement uses TRBV19 and TRBJ2-7; D tentatively reads TRBD1 or TRBD2 (5 bases each). Germline V gene sequence: CDR1 LNHDA, CDR2 SQIVND (reference sequence). The CDR3 length is 15 residues. Trimming cost V 3 bases and J 4 bases, with 16 bases left between them. CDR3 amino acids: CASSMAGPSSYEQYF. In DNA form, the CDR3 reads TGTGCCAGTAGTATGGCAGGGCCTAGCAGTTACGAGCAGTACTTC.

Only a few counts were recorded for this clone. V gene TRBV7-2 combines with J gene TRBJ2-7; the D gene is possibly TRBD1 (6 bases). CDR3 size: 13 residues. Germline loops: CDR1 SGHTA, CDR2 FQGNSA. V lost 6 bases, J lost 1 base, and 10 bases lay in between. The CDR3 nucleotides read TGTGCCAGCAGAATAGGGGGATCCTACGAGCAGTACTTC. Amino acid sequence: CASRIGGSYEQYF.

The chain joins TRBV13 to TRBJ2-1; no clear D. The CDR3 is 14 residues long. The V end lost 2 bases, the J end lost 0 bases, and 5 bases lay between the germline ends. Germline-derived CDR1 and CDR2 are PRHDT and FYEKMQ (reference sequence). CDR3 protein: CASSLSGSYNEQFF. DNA for the CDR3: TGTGCCAGCAGCTTATCCGGCTCCTACAATGAGCAGTTCTTC.

The chain is built from TRBV7-9 and TRBJ1-2, with a weak D call TRBD1 (5 bases). CDR3 length: 12 amino acids. Looked up from germline, CDR1 is SEHNR and CDR2 is FQNEAQ (reference sequence). Trimming took off 3 bases at V and 7 bases at J, with 9 bases between the two ends. The CDR3 sequence: CASSFRVSGYTF. CDR3 sequence (DNA): TGTGCCAGCAGCTTCAGGGTATCTGGCTACACCTTC.

The chain is built from TRBV6-5 and TRBJ2-7, with TRBD2 matching over 8 bases. The CDR3 has 14 residues. V dropped 7 bases and J dropped 4; count of bases not matched to a gene: 9. Germline CDR1 MNHEY, CDR2 SVGAGI. In DNA form, the CDR3 reads TGTGCCAGCAATCCCGGGACTAGTCTGTACGAGCAGTACTTC. This codes for CASNPGTSLYEQYF.

The chain uses TRBV4-3 and TRBJ2-3; TRBD2 aligns across 10 bases. V dropped 1 base and J dropped 3; count of bases not matched to a gene: 7. In germline, CDR1 is LGHNA, CDR2 YSLEER. The CDR3 sequence is 17 residues long. The CDR3, as DNA: TGCGCCAGCAGCCAAGCGCGAACTAGCGGGACGACAGATACGCAGTATTTT. It yields the protein CASSQARTSGTTDTQYF.

The gene calls are TRBV28 and TRBJ1-1; D uncertain. V shed 2 bases and J shed 5 bases, with 15 bases lying between them. This CDR3 has 15 amino acids. Germline-derived CDR1 and CDR2 are MDHEN and SYDVKM. The CDR3 sequence is CASSLVGGLWTEAFF. CDR3 coding DNA: TGTGCCAGCAGTTTAGTCGGAGGGCTTTGGACTGAAGCTTTCTTT.

This sequence joins TRBV27 and TRBJ2-7, with TRBD2 matching over 9 bases. Germline V lookup: CDR1 MNHEY, CDR2 SMNVEV (reference sequence). The CDR3 runs 15 residues. Germline trimming cut 2 bases from V and 2 bases from J; bases unmatched to any gene: 4. CDR3 amino acids: CASSLRTSDTYEQYF. The CDR3 DNA follows: TGTGCCAGCAGTTTAAGGACTAGCGACACCTACGAGCAGTACTTC.

V and J are TRBV7-8 and TRBJ2-4; D ambiguous. The V gene's germline CDR1 is SGHVS and CDR2 FQNEAQ. The CDR3 has 17 amino acids. The V end lost 1 base, the J end lost 2 bases, and 15 bases lay between the germline ends. CDR3 amino acids: CASSLVRPGMTKNIQYF. CDR3 sequence (DNA): TGTGCCAGCAGCTTAGTTCGGCCTGGGATGACCAAAAACATTCAGTACTTC.